Sequencing of this TCR beta chain was carried out in a study of T cells after posttransplantation cyclophosphamide. Libraries were prepared by immunoSEQ multiplex PCR; TCRdb keeps only in-frame clonotypes and omits some of them. The profile covers tens of thousands of clones, none occurring a single time. CDR1 is SGHAT, CDR2 FQNNGV, per germline. The CDR3 length is 15 residues. V was shortened by 3 bases and J by 3 bases, with 13 bases between the two germline ends. The chain recombines TRBV11-2 with TRBJ2-3; no firm D call. The receptor was derived from a man aged 35 to 55 in good health, CMV-negative, and a related stem cell transplant donor. The material sequenced was PBMCs. CDR3 DNA: TGTGCCAGCAGCTTCTGGTATAGTGGTACAGATACGCAGTATTTT. Translation gives CASSFWYSGTDTQYF. The entire variable domain, with the rest obtained from reference TRBV11-2 and TRBJ2-3, is as follows: EAGVAQSPRYKIIEKRQSVAFWCNPISGHATLYWYQQILGQGPKLLIQFQNNGVVDDSQLPKDRFSAERLKGVDSTLKIQPAKLEDSAVYLCASSFWYSGTDTQYFGPGTRLTVL.